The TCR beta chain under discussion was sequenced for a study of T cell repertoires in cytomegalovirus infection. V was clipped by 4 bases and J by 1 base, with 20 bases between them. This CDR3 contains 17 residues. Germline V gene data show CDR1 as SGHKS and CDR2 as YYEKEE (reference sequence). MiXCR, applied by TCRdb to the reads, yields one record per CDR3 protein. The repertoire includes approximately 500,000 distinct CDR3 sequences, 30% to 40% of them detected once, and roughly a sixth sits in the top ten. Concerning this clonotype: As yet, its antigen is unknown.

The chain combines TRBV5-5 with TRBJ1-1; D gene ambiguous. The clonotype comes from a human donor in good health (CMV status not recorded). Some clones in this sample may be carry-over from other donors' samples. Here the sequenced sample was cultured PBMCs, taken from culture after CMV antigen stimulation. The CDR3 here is CASSLGTRRAENTEAFF. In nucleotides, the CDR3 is TGTGCCAGCAGCCTAGGAACCCGGAGGGCCGAGAACACTGAAGCTTTCTTT.